The 5 T cell receptor beta chains listed next were all sequenced from one sample in a study of T cells in localized non-small cell lung cancer. The table came from immunoSEQ multiplex PCR; TCRdb's copy has only in-frame clones and leaves some out. Among about 33,000 clones listed, 91% were seen once. Specimen: PBMCs, collected before any cancer treatment. All receptors come from a man between 40 and 69 years old with stage II lung adenocarcinoma.

The rearrangement uses TRBV5-1 and TRBJ2-7; 8 positions match TRBD1. V trimming: 3 bases; J trimming: 1 base; junction bases outside the gene matches: 6. Germline V gives CDR1 SGHRS, CDR2 YFSETQ. The CDR3 sequence is 15 residues long. The CDR3 loop is CASSWGTGGSYEQYF. CDR3 nucleotide sequence: TGCGCCAGCAGCTGGGGTACAGGGGGTTCCTACGAGCAGTACTTC.

The CDR3 DNA reads as TGTGCCAGCAGCGCAAGACTTACCCTCGGGGAGCTGTTTTTT. Its translation is CASSARLTLGELFF. This chain joins TRBV9 and TRBJ2-2; D uncertain. V lost 3 bases and J lost 7, with 13 bases in between. The CDR3 runs to 14 residues. The germline V gene has CDR1 SGDLS and CDR2 YYNGEE.

The V and J genes are TRBV13 and TRBJ1-2; TRBD1 agrees at 7 bases. CDR1 is PRHDT, CDR2 FYEKMQ, per germline (reference sequence). Trimming at V came to 3 bases and at J to 8 bases, leaving 6 bases not matched to a gene. The CDR3 has 13 residues. The chain's CDR3 is CASSLTGTKGYTF. CDR3 coding DNA: TGTGCCAGCAGCTTGACAGGGACTAAAGGCTACACCTTC.

The chain recombines TRBV9 with TRBJ2-1; D call uncertain. Trimming left V 3 bases short and J 7 bases short, with 11 bases between. The CDR3 has 13 residues. Per the germline V gene, CDR1 is SGDLS and CDR2 is YYNGEE. CDR3 DNA: TGTGCCAGCAGCGGGGTTCTTACTAATGAGCAGTTCTTC. As protein: CASSGVLTNEQFF.

The gene calls are TRBV30 and TRBJ1-2, with 7 bases lining up with TRBD1. Germline trimming cut 2 bases from V and 7 bases from J; bases unmatched to any gene: 10. CDR1 is GTSNPN and CDR2 is SVGIG in the germline V gene (reference sequence). The CDR3 extends over 14 amino acids. The CDR3 coding sequence is TGTGCCTGGAGTTACAGGGGTATGGGTCCTGGCTACACCTTC. It yields the protein CAWSYRGMGPGYTF.